These T cell receptor beta chains were read from a single sample in a study of identical twins. A single record per CDR3 protein comes from TCRdb applying MiXCR to the 5' RACE reads. In the table there are hundreds of thousands of distinct CDR3 sequences, around 12% of which are singletons. These same data were also listed under a study on yellow fever vaccine responses in identical twins.

Sequences were obtained from CD8+ T cells sorted from blood. These receptors all come from a woman aged 18-29 years in good health. Each CDR3 is given with its conserved first and last residue. Fields, in order: V gene, clone size, D gene, J gene, CDR3 protein, CDR3 DNA. The D gene is left open where the match is weak. The listing skips clone size in some rows; elsewhere it reads once, few, many or a size class.

V gene: TRBV28; clone size: -; D gene: -; J gene: TRBJ2-5; CDR3 protein: CATSMRVGETQYF; CDR3 DNA: TGTGCCACCTCCATGCGGGTAGGGGAGACCCAGTACTTC
V gene: TRBV6-5; clone size: -; D gene: TRBD2; J gene: TRBJ2-1; CDR3 protein: CASSYSAASGGYNEQFF; CDR3 DNA: TGTGCCAGCAGTTACTCGGCCGCTAGCGGAGGGTACAATGAGCAGTTCTTC
V gene: TRBV27; clone size: -; D gene: TRBD1; J gene: TRBJ2-2; CDR3 protein: CASQDRGYTGELFF; CDR3 DNA: TGTGCCAGCCAAGACAGGGGATACACCGGGGAGCTGTTTTTT
V gene: TRBV9; clone size: few; D gene: -; J gene: TRBJ2-1; CDR3 protein: CASSVGGGLTGYEVQFF; CDR3 DNA: TGTGCCAGCAGCGTAGGGGGGGGGCTCACAGGGTACGAAGTGCAGTTCTTC
V gene: TRBV12-3/TRBV12-4; clone size: -; D gene: TRBD1; J gene: TRBJ1-2; CDR3 protein: CASSNTRDRAFGYTF; CDR3 DNA: TGTGCCAGCAGTAATACCCGGGACAGGGCCTTTGGCTACACCTTC
V gene: TRBV20-1; clone size: few; D gene: -; J gene: TRBJ1-1; CDR3 protein: CSARMENTEAFF; CDR3 DNA: TGCAGTGCTAGAATGGAGAACACTGAAGCTTTCTTT
V gene: TRBV4-1; clone size: many; D gene: TRBD2; J gene: TRBJ2-5; CDR3 protein: CASSQDRVAGGLKETQYF; CDR3 DNA: TGCGCCAGCAGCCAAGATCGTGTAGCGGGGGGACTCAAAGAGACCCAGTACTTC
V gene: TRBV7-9; clone size: -; D gene: TRBD2; J gene: TRBJ2-5; CDR3 protein: CASSRLAETQYF; CDR3 DNA: TGTGCCAGCAGTCGACTAGCTGAGACCCAGTACTTC
V gene: TRBV5-1; clone size: few; D gene: TRBD2; J gene: TRBJ2-1; CDR3 protein: CASSFTGLAGGEQFF; CDR3 DNA: TGCGCCAGCAGCTTCACAGGACTAGCAGGCGGTGAGCAGTTCTTC
V gene: TRBV10-3; clone size: few; D gene: TRBD2; J gene: TRBJ2-1; CDR3 protein: CAIRWTSGDGLSYNEQFF; CDR3 DNA: TGTGCCATCAGATGGACTAGCGGGGACGGACTGTCCTACAATGAGCAGTTCTTC
V gene: TRBV29-1; clone size: many; D gene: -; J gene: TRBJ1-2; CDR3 protein: CSVEEGYYGYTF; CDR3 DNA: TGCAGCGTTGAAGAGGGTTACTATGGCTACACCTTC
V gene: TRBV3-1; clone size: -; D gene: TRBD2; J gene: TRBJ2-1; CDR3 protein: CASSHVLAGGDEQFF; CDR3 DNA: TGTGCCAGCAGCCACGTACTAGCGGGAGGGGATGAGCAGTTCTTC
V gene: TRBV5-5; clone size: few; D gene: -; J gene: TRBJ2-3; CDR3 protein: CASSKEGPSTQYF; CDR3 DNA: TGTGCCAGCAGCAAGGAAGGCCCCTCGACGCAGTATTTT
V gene: TRBV5-1; clone size: few; D gene: TRBD1; J gene: TRBJ2-4; CDR3 protein: CASTLGTGWDIQYF; CDR3 DNA: TGCGCCAGCACCTTGGGGACAGGGTGGGACATTCAGTACTTC
V gene: TRBV5-1; clone size: many; D gene: -; J gene: TRBJ2-5; CDR3 protein: CASSLGGNQETQYF; CDR3 DNA: TGCGCCAGCAGCTTGGGAGGGAACCAAGAGACCCAGTACTTC
V gene: TRBV12-5; clone size: many; D gene: -; J gene: TRBJ2-3; CDR3 protein: CASGTGISTDTQYF; CDR3 DNA: TGTGCTAGTGGTACCGGGATTAGCACAGATACGCAGTATTTT
V gene: TRBV2; clone size: -; D gene: -; J gene: TRBJ1-1; CDR3 protein: CASSDNTGTANTEAFF; CDR3 DNA: TGTGCCAGCAGTGACAATACCGGGACGGCGAACACTGAAGCTTTCTTT
V gene: TRBV12-3/TRBV12-4; clone size: -; D gene: -; J gene: TRBJ2-4; CDR3 protein: CASSSRTGDTKQYF; CDR3 DNA: TGTGCCAGCAGTTCAAGGACGGGAGATACGAAACAGTACTTC
V gene: TRBV3-1; clone size: -; D gene: -; J gene: TRBJ2-1; CDR3 protein: CASSQRGNLYNEQFF; CDR3 DNA: TGTGCCAGCAGCCAGCGCGGGAACCTTTACAATGAGCAGTTCTTC
V gene: TRBV13; clone size: few; D gene: -; J gene: TRBJ2-5; CDR3 protein: CASSPPGDWETQYF; CDR3 DNA: TGTGCCAGCAGCCCTCCAGGGGATTGGGAGACCCAGTACTTC
V gene: TRBV29-1; clone size: many; D gene: TRBD2; J gene: TRBJ2-3; CDR3 protein: CSVVSGVLSTDTQYF; CDR3 DNA: TGCAGCGTTGTTAGCGGGGTTCTTAGCACAGATACGCAGTATTTT
V gene: TRBV6-5; clone size: -; D gene: -; J gene: TRBJ1-2; CDR3 protein: CASSYSQDLYGYTF; CDR3 DNA: TGTGCCAGCAGTTACTCCCAGGACCTCTATGGCTACACCTTC
V gene: TRBV28; clone size: few; D gene: TRBD2; J gene: TRBJ2-1; CDR3 protein: CASSFPPSRRSGSSYNEQFF; CDR3 DNA: TGTGCCAGCAGTTTCCCCCCTTCGCGCCGAAGCGGGAGCTCCTACAATGAGCAGTTCTTC
V gene: TRBV9; clone size: -; D gene: TRBD1; J gene: TRBJ2-2; CDR3 protein: CASSVEPGGITGELFF; CDR3 DNA: TGTGCCAGCAGCGTTGAACCAGGGGGCATCACCGGGGAGCTGTTTTTT
V gene: TRBV6-5; clone size: -; D gene: -; J gene: TRBJ1-5; CDR3 protein: CASSYHGTSEGNQPQHF; CDR3 DNA: TGTGCCAGCAGTTACCACGGGACCTCAGAGGGCAATCAGCCCCAGCATTTT
V gene: TRBV7-2; clone size: few; D gene: -; J gene: TRBJ2-1; CDR3 protein: CASSSVRLDIYNEQFF; CDR3 DNA: TGTGCCAGCAGCTCCGTCAGACTAGATATCTACAATGAGCAGTTCTTC
V gene: TRBV28; clone size: few; D gene: -; J gene: TRBJ2-3; CDR3 protein: CASSLFRLTDTQYF; CDR3 DNA: TGTGCCAGCAGTTTGTTCAGACTCACAGATACGCAGTATTTT
V gene: TRBV7-9; clone size: -; D gene: -; J gene: TRBJ2-1; CDR3 protein: CASSFLGGQYDNEQFF; CDR3 DNA: TGTGCCAGCAGCTTCCTCGGGGGCCAATACGACAATGAGCAGTTCTTC
V gene: TRBV20-1; clone size: few; D gene: -; J gene: TRBJ1-2; CDR3 protein: CSARQPEGHF; CDR3 DNA: TGCAGTGCTAGGCAACCAGAGGGCCACTTC
V gene: TRBV7-6; clone size: few; D gene: -; J gene: TRBJ2-5; CDR3 protein: CASSLLAGSPEETQYF; CDR3 DNA: TGTGCCAGCAGCTTACTGGCCGGCAGTCCAGAAGAGACCCAGTACTTC
V gene: TRBV14; clone size: few; D gene: -; J gene: TRBJ2-5; CDR3 protein: CASSPWDTRETQYF; CDR3 DNA: TGTGCCAGCAGCCCCTGGGACACAAGGGAGACCCAGTACTTC
V gene: TRBV29-1; clone size: few; D gene: -; J gene: TRBJ2-1; CDR3 protein: CSVVTLIYNEQFF; CDR3 DNA: TGCAGCGTTGTAACCCTAATCTACAATGAGCAGTTCTTC
V gene: TRBV4-1; clone size: -; D gene: -; J gene: TRBJ1-4; CDR3 protein: CASSQEGREDEKLFF; CDR3 DNA: TGCGCCAGCAGCCAAGAGGGCCGTGAAGATGAAAAACTGTTTTTT
V gene: TRBV4-1; clone size: many; D gene: TRBD2; J gene: TRBJ2-7; CDR3 protein: CASSQVTLAGGSYEQYF; CDR3 DNA: TGCGCCAGCAGCCAAGTAACACTAGCGGGTGGTTCCTACGAGCAGTACTTC
V gene: TRBV6-1; clone size: few; D gene: TRBD1; J gene: TRBJ1-4; CDR3 protein: CASRTGTGKEKLFF; CDR3 DNA: TGTGCCAGCAGAACCGGGACAGGGAAAGAAAAACTGTTTTTT
V gene: TRBV5-1; clone size: many; D gene: -; J gene: TRBJ2-1; CDR3 protein: CASSLGGGEQFF; CDR3 DNA: TGTGCCAGCAGCTTAGGTGGGGGTGAGCAGTTCTTC
V gene: TRBV12-3/TRBV12-4; clone size: few; D gene: -; J gene: TRBJ2-5; CDR3 protein: CASSTVQETQYF; CDR3 DNA: TGTGCCAGCAGTACCGTCCAAGAGACCCAGTACTTC
V gene: TRBV3-1; clone size: -; D gene: -; J gene: TRBJ1-1; CDR3 protein: CASSQEGRMNTEAFF; CDR3 DNA: TGTGCCAGCAGCCAAGAAGGGAGGATGAACACTGAAGCTTTCTTT
V gene: TRBV9; clone size: few; D gene: -; J gene: TRBJ2-2; CDR3 protein: CASSVVTNTGELFF; CDR3 DNA: TGTGCCAGCAGCGTAGTTACCAACACCGGGGAGCTGTTTTTT
V gene: TRBV5-1; clone size: -; D gene: TRBD1; J gene: TRBJ1-2; CDR3 protein: CASSLPRQGGNYGYTF; CDR3 DNA: TGCGCCAGCAGCCTCCCCCGACAGGGTGGAAACTATGGCTACACCTTC
V gene: TRBV12-3/TRBV12-4; clone size: -; D gene: TRBD1; J gene: TRBJ1-2; CDR3 protein: CASSLGSGGVYGYTF; CDR3 DNA: TGTGCCAGCAGTTTGGGGTCAGGGGGGGTCTATGGCTACACCTTC
V gene: TRBV20-1; clone size: few; D gene: -; J gene: TRBJ1-2; CDR3 protein: CSARKENFNYGYTF; CDR3 DNA: TGCAGTGCTAGAAAGGAAAACTTTAACTATGGCTACACCTTC
V gene: TRBV18; clone size: few; D gene: -; J gene: TRBJ2-1; CDR3 protein: CASSPAQSFSYNEQFF; CDR3 DNA: TGTGCCAGCTCACCCGCCCAATCCTTCTCCTACAATGAGCAGTTCTTC
V gene: TRBV28; clone size: -; D gene: TRBD1; J gene: TRBJ2-5; CDR3 protein: CASSNQGDVAETQYF; CDR3 DNA: TGTGCCAGCAGTAACCAGGGGGATGTTGCGGAGACCCAGTACTTC
V gene: TRBV7-9; clone size: -; D gene: -; J gene: TRBJ2-3; CDR3 protein: CASRDGRATSTDTQYF; CDR3 DNA: TGTGCCAGCAGGGACGGACGGGCGACTAGCACAGATACGCAGTATTTT
V gene: TRBV5-6; clone size: -; D gene: -; J gene: TRBJ2-7; CDR3 protein: CASSLEVGRFYYEQYF; CDR3 DNA: TGTGCCAGCAGCTTGGAAGTCGGTCGGTTTTACTACGAGCAGTACTTC
V gene: TRBV7-7; clone size: -; D gene: TRBD1; J gene: TRBJ2-5; CDR3 protein: CASSFLKRTGQETQYF; CDR3 DNA: TGTGCCAGCAGCTTCCTAAAAAGGACAGGACAAGAGACCCAGTACTTC
V gene: TRBV12-3/TRBV12-4; clone size: -; D gene: -; J gene: TRBJ1-1; CDR3 protein: CASSPSGREAFF; CDR3 DNA: TGTGCCAGCAGTCCATCGGGGAGGGAAGCTTTCTTT
V gene: TRBV7-9; clone size: -; D gene: -; J gene: TRBJ2-3; CDR3 protein: CASSQMVGLTTDTQYF; CDR3 DNA: TGTGCCAGCAGCCAAATGGTGGGACTCACAACAGATACGCAGTATTTT
V gene: TRBV7-9; clone size: -; D gene: TRBD2; J gene: TRBJ2-7; CDR3 protein: CASSEKLAGGHEQYF; CDR3 DNA: TGTGCCAGCAGCGAAAAACTAGCGGGAGGTCACGAGCAGTACTTC
V gene: TRBV6-1; clone size: many; D gene: -; J gene: TRBJ2-3; CDR3 protein: CASSLGGSDTQYF; CDR3 DNA: TGTGCCAGCAGCCTTGGTGGTTCAGATACGCAGTATTTT
V gene: TRBV28; clone size: -; D gene: -; J gene: TRBJ2-2; CDR3 protein: CASSFRTKNTGELFF; CDR3 DNA: TGTGCCAGCAGTTTTCGGACTAAGAACACCGGGGAGCTGTTTTTT
V gene: TRBV11-3; clone size: few; D gene: -; J gene: TRBJ1-1; CDR3 protein: CASSLARDPRAEAFF; CDR3 DNA: TGTGCCAGCAGCTTAGCCAGGGACCCCCGGGCTGAAGCTTTCTTT